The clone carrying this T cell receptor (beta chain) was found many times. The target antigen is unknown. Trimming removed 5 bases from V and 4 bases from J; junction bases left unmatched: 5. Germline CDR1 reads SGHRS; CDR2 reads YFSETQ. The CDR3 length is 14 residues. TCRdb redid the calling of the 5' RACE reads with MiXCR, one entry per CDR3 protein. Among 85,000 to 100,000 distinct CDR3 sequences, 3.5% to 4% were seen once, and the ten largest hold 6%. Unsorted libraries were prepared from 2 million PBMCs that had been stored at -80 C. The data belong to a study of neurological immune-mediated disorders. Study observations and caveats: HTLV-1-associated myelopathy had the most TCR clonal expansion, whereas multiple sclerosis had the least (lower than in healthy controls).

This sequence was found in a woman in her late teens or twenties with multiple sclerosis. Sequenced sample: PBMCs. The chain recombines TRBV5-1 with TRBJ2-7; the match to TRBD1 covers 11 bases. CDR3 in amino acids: CASRRTGGVYEQYF. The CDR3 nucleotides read TGCGCCAGCAGGAGGACAGGGGGCGTTTACGAGCAGTACTTC.